The T cell receptor (beta chain) under discussion was sequenced for a study of shared T cell receptors in the human thymus. CDR1 SNHLY and CDR2 FYNNEI come from the germline V gene. The CDR3 totals 15 residues. The J segment lost 8 bases and the V segment lost 9 bases, leaving 16 bases of the junction unmatched. Repertoires were generated with immunoSEQ multiplex PCR, while TCRdb's copy carries only in-frame clones and drops some. This table has under 700,000 clones, about 84% appearing once. The sample was also reused in another study, on human thymus T cells. That source reports: Samples came from healthy Finnish infants during open corrective cardiac surgery. It was from resections taken during corrective heart surgery that the thymus tissue came. Thymic and blood repertoires seemed to show skewed V and J gene use. Unrelated individuals were reported by related research to share highly overlapping thymic repertoires.

The chain joins TRBV2 to TRBJ2-1; the match to TRBD2 covers 7 bases. This sequence originates from a boy younger than two with a congenital heart defect. The sequenced sample was thymocytes. CDR3 sequence reads: CARGKGREFYDEQFF. CDR3 in DNA: TGTGCCAGGGGAAAAGGGCGGGAGTTTTACGATGAGCAGTTCTTC.